The 12 T cell receptor beta chains listed next were all sequenced from one sample in a study of beta chain features in type 1 diabetes. Reverse transcribing all isolated RNA meant expressed TCRB transcripts were sequenced. Clones were read by immunoSEQ multiplex PCR, and TCRdb kept only the in-frame ones, dropping some. The repertoire has some 150,000 clones, roughly 10% of them found once; the top ten carry about 0.6%. Material for sequencing was central memory CD4+ T cells from blood. All receptors come from a woman aged 35 to 49 in good health.

V and J are TRBV9 and TRBJ1-4; 7 bases match TRBD1. CDR3 length equals 15 residues. Trimming took 4 bases from V and 7 from J; bases not matched to a gene: 10. CDR1 SGDLS and CDR2 YYNGEE come from the germline V gene. The CDR3 here is CASSPDRADLEKLFF. Written as DNA, the CDR3 is TGTGCCAGCAGCCCAGACAGGGCTGATCTTGAAAAACTGTTTTTT.

This clone has only a few counts. The CDR3 DNA reads TGTGCCAGTGCCCCAAGCGGGACTAACACCGGGGAGCTGTTTTTT. Translating it yields CASAPSGTNTGELFF. The chain links TRBV6-1 to TRBJ2-2, with TRBD2 matching 7 bases. The V and J ends lost 9 bases and 2 bases, in that order; junction bases with no gene match: 9. CDR1 is MNHNS, CDR2 SASEGT, per germline. The CDR3 loop spans 15 amino acids.

The CDR3 loop is CASEYRSEQYF. In nucleotides, the CDR3 is TGTGCCAGCGAGTACCGGAGCGAGCAGTACTTC. J is TRBJ2-7 and V is TRBV6-1; D is ambiguous. Germline V gene data show CDR1 as MNHNS and CDR2 as SASEGT. The CDR3 spans 11 residues. V lost 8 bases and J lost 6, with 11 bases in between.

This clone was counted at least ten times. The CDR3 DNA sequence: TGTGCCAGCAGTCCGGAGACAGGGCCACGGGAGCAGTACTTC. Translation gives CASSPETGPREQYF. The chain couples TRBV6-5 to TRBJ2-7; TRBD1 aligns across 7 bases. The CDR3 totals 14 residues. The V segment lost 5 bases and the J segment 7 bases; nucleotides outside the gene matches: 11. In germline, CDR1 is MNHEY, CDR2 SVGAGI.

This clone turned up a few times. The chain is built from TRBV6-1 and TRBJ2-3; TRBD2 matches 8 bases. The CDR3 extends over 15 amino acids. The J segment lost 0 bases and the V segment lost 7 bases, leaving 6 bases of the junction unmatched. Germline CDR1 is MNHNS and CDR2 is SASEGT. The CDR3 DNA reads TGTGCCAGCACGACGGGGGGGATTAGCACAGATACGCAGTATTTT. It translates to CASTTGGISTDTQYF.

This clone was recorded a few times. The chain links TRBV4-2 to TRBJ2-1; D is unresolved. Germline CDR1 reads LGHNA; CDR2 reads YNFKEQ. Trimming took 0 bases from V and 5 from J, leaving 11 bases between them. The CDR3 has 15 residues. This CDR3 reads CASSQDHATHNEQFF. The CDR3 DNA reads TGTGCCAGCAGCCAAGATCATGCTACCCACAATGAGCAGTTCTTC.

This chain joins TRBV5-1 and TRBJ2-1; 12 positions agree with TRBD2. The V segment lost 2 bases and the J segment 4 bases; nucleotides outside the gene matches: 4. CDR3 size: 16 residues. Germline V gene lookup returns CDR1 SGHRS and CDR2 YFSETQ. DNA for the CDR3: TGCGCCAGCAGCTTAAAAGGACTAGCGGGGTACAATGAGCAGTTCTTC. Protein sequence: CASSLKGLAGYNEQFF.

This clone has a handful of counts. The chain links TRBV6-1 to TRBJ2-5; 7 nucleotides line up with TRBD1. Per germline, CDR1 MNHNS and CDR2 SASEGT. The CDR3 loop spans 15 amino acids. Germline trimming cut 4 bases from V and 5 bases from J; bases unmatched to any gene: 10. This CDR3 reads CASSGGTTGLETQYF. CDR3 nucleotide sequence: TGTGCCAGCAGTGGGGGAACGACAGGGCTGGAGACCCAGTACTTC.

The chain combines TRBV6-5 with TRBJ1-6; no firm D call. CDR1 is MNHEY and CDR2 is SVGAGI in the germline V gene. The V end lost 2 bases, the J end lost 8 bases, and 16 bases lay between the germline ends. This CDR3 has 16 amino acids. CDR3 DNA: TGTGCCAGCAGTTACGGGGTGCGGGGATCGGATTCACCCCTCCACTTT. Translating it yields CASSYGVRGSDSPLHF.

The V and J genes are TRBV5-1 and TRBJ2-7; the D is unclear. The CDR3 totals 14 residues. The germline CDR1 and CDR2 sequences are SGHRS and YFSETQ. V was shortened by 5 bases and J by 4 bases, with 16 bases between the two germline ends. The CDR3 loop reads CASRIGLFDYEQYF. The CDR3 DNA sequence: TGCGCCAGCAGGATCGGGTTGTTCGATTACGAGCAGTACTTC.

The chain joins TRBV11-2 to TRBJ2-5; D is possibly TRBD1 (6 bases). CDR3 length: 13 residues. Per germline, CDR1 SGHAT and CDR2 FQNNGV. Trimming removed 5 bases from V and 7 bases from J, with 14 bases in between. CDR3 nucleotide sequence: TGTGCCAGCAGCCTAGCAGGGGATGGGACCCAGTACTTC. The encoded protein is CASSLAGDGTQYF.

The CDR3 region is CASSRGTGLHYEQYF. The CDR3 coding sequence is TGTGCCAGCAGCCGAGGAACGGGACTGCACTACGAGCAGTACTTC. The chain carries TRBV5-8 and TRBJ2-7, with a weak D call TRBD2 (6 bases). The CDR3 is 15 residues long. V lost 4 bases to trimming and J lost 3 bases, with 17 bases between them. Germline CDR1 reads SGHTS; CDR2 reads YDEGEE.